What follows describes a single T cell receptor (beta chain). This clone was detected only a few times. Its specific antigen is unknown. No base qualities exist here, and no much larger clone lies one base off it. The cohort comprised hundreds of healthy bone marrow donors. At the time of sampling, all cohort members were nominally healthy, though unrecorded immune exposures were likely present. The donor was CMV seronegative and was included in the group of hundreds of seronegative cohort members. Each donor provided a peripheral blood sample, and peripheral blood mononuclear cells were used for TCR beta sequencing. The Qiagen DNeasy Blood Extraction Kit was used to extract genomic DNA from the blood cell samples. The library was obtained by the immunoSEQ multiplex PCR assay. The multiplex PCR relied on a mix of 60 forward primers for TCR Vbeta segments and 13 reverse primers for TCR Jbeta segments. A multiplex PCR assay on genomic DNA amplified the CDR3 region of rearranged TCR beta genes. The Illumina HiSeq System was used to sequence the amplified TCR beta libraries as 87-base-pair reads. In the paper's pipeline: A later analysis counted about 80 million unique TCR beta chains across the 550 to 700 repertoires, and approximately 11 million of these chains were shared by at least two donors. Raw reads were error-corrected and collapsed into unique sequences by a nearest-neighbor algorithm in which closely related sequences were merged to remove PCR and sequencing errors. To assign V, D and J gene segments, CDR3 sequences were aligned to IMGT reference sequences. For a sequence to be retained, a match of at least six nucleotides to both a V gene segment and a J gene segment was required. Rearrangements were classified as productive when the CDR3 lacked stop codons and remained in frame with V and J, and all other rearrangements were classified as non-productive. Following IMGT convention, CDR3 was defined as the stretch from the second conserved V-encoded cysteine up to the conserved J-encoded phenylalanine. The earlier analysis of 500 to 650 of the donors excluded any sequence lacking an unambiguous match to a single V gene segment. An earlier analysis of approximately 590 of the donors classified V segments as functional when productive rearrangements were above 56.7% and as segregating when the standard deviation between donors was above 5%. To diagnose cytomegalovirus status from the catalog of TCR beta chain sequences, a statistical classification framework was built. In a later analysis, V and J genes were assigned by comparing TCR nucleotide sequences against IMGT/GENE-DB human TR gene sequences. In a later analysis, CDR3 sequences and most-parsimonious VDJ recombination scenarios were assigned using the TCRdist pipeline. A later analysis defined each TCR beta chain by its CDR3 amino acid sequence plus V-gene family, and excluded reads lacking a unique V-gene family. As a way to deal with suspected cross-contamination and a sequencing artifact, a later analysis dropped hundreds of nucleotide sequences that were highly shared and had low generation probability. A later analysis calculated a clonal expansion index for each public chain from normalized within-repertoire ranks of inferred template counts. A later analysis computed generation probabilities with a VDJ recombination model fitted to out-of-frame rearrangements, and checked the results against IGoR. In a later analysis, hypergeometric tests were used to score TCR-TCR, TCR-HLA and TCR-CMV co-occurrence, with a repertoire-size bias correction applied to TCR pairs. In a later analysis, false discovery rates were estimated by permuting HLA or CMV assignments 20 times. In a later analysis, co-occurring TCRs were grouped using DBSCAN, and TCRdist sequence similarity was added for clustering within HLA-allele-positive subsets. Repertoires with fewer than 30,000 or more than 120,000 public chains were left out of co-occurrence clustering, as were about five repertoires with anomalous nucleotide sharing. TCRdb mirrors the immuneACCESS table, restricted to in-frame sequences. Some clones are absent from its copies; in checked studies, under half trace to an unresolved V gene, and the reason for the others is unknown. That table furnishes V, J and clone size, whereas the DNA furnished D and trimming. Within this sample are over 50,000 clones, with about 90% of them counted one time only. 1.4% to 1.5% of the sample belongs to the ten largest clones.

The sample is drawn from a study of cytomegalovirus exposure and HLA in healthy donors (dated by TCRdb to between 2016 and 2019). For the study in its entirety: An earlier analysis of several hundred of the donors reported about 260 Gb of sequence data and 117 million unique TCR beta sequences obtained from around 180 million T cells. Around 320 gigabases of sequencing data and 80 million or so unique TCR sequences were included in an early release covering under 650 HLA-typed donors. Of the 350 to 450 genotyped donors, approximately 83% fell in the genetic ancestry cluster associated with self-reported Caucasian donors. The study aimed to test whether signatures of past pathogen exposure could be identified by cataloging public T cell receptors. The study used immunosequencing to profile the T cell repertoires of approximately 630 subjects and linked those repertoires to cytomegalovirus serostatus. Besides the first cohort of 666 subjects, a separate validation cohort made up of 120 different subjects was used. High-throughput TCR immunosequencing, statistical association of individual TCRs with disease status, and machine learning were combined to predict cytomegalovirus infection status. To study patterns of TCR occurrence, a later analysis re-analyzed previously published TCR beta repertoires from 700 or so donors and added high-resolution HLA genotyping. Rather than drawing on any new phenotypic data, the later analysis identified candidate immune exposures from TCR beta sequences and the way those sequences occurred across donors. An earlier analysis of 587 of the donors used high-throughput TCR beta sequencing to judge whether each TCR beta V gene segment behaved as functional or pseudogenic. Donor age, sex, ethnicity and CMV serostatus were compiled together with the repertoire data. Genome-wide SNP genotypes for about three fifths of the 666 donors were used in a later genetic analysis, which treated that subset as a discovery cohort. Every discovery cohort repertoire had been produced on one sequencing platform. HLA typing covered class I and class II loci at four-digit resolution. Typing coverage differed by locus: A, B, C, DRB1 and DQB1 were typed in roughly 629-640 donors, DQA1 in about 500, DPA1 in 606, and DPB1 in 472. About 5 DR-DQ haplotypes were handled as single units for association and clustering, since linkage in the cohort was strong. Across approximately 420 genotyped donors of the cohort, an average of approximately 240,000 unique TCR beta nucleotide sequences per donor were sequenced, and 15% to 20% of those sequences were non-productive.

From V the trimming removes 5 bases and from J it removes 6 bases, while the gene matches leave 6 bases of the junction unaccounted for. The cysteine opens and the phenylalanine closes a CDR3 of 14 amino acids. The entry retains the CDR3 DNA only, 42 bases that are in frame from base 1. The germline V gene (reference sequence) specifies GTSNPN as CDR1 and SVGIG as CDR2. Results and caveats for the whole study, not just this receptor: The presence/absence analyses assumed that sequencing depth was roughly uniform across donors, and that assumption may not be true. Over 15 rarely observed V segments, including chromosome 9 orphons, were excluded from the earlier analysis of approximately 500 of the donors because counts were too low. Correlated functional status among segregating V segments might be attributable to linkage disequilibrium, but an unknown experimental factor could not be ruled out. Most CMV-associated TCR beta chains appeared to be HLA-restricted in a later analysis, and the HLA associations seemed to be driven largely by CMV exposure. This cohort had only TCR beta chains sequenced, and the lack of alpha or paired-chain data limited which features could be detected. In a later genetic analysis, fewer N-insertions in productive TCRs were reported among donors in an Asian-associated ancestry cluster than the roughly 640-donor mean. HLA typing was unavailable for some donors at each locus, so association tests used only the typed subset. Strong co-occurrence of HLA alleles, especially DR and DQ, made assigning TCR associations to individual alleles difficult. Compared with equally common non-associated chains, HLA-associated TCR beta chains in a later analysis were more clonally expanded and had lower generation probabilities. In a later genetic analysis, a missense DCLRE1C variant was associated with V-gene and J-gene trimming of TCR beta chains, and the association was replicated in an independent cohort. In an earlier analysis of approximately 590 of the donors, most TCR beta V segments appeared in productive rearrangements about 87% or about 30% of the time, broadly matching IMGT annotations. A later analysis associated roughly 17,000 TCR beta sequences with specific HLA alleles at a false discovery rate of 0.05. In vitro tests confirmed that a few of the cytomegalovirus-associated TCR beta chains recognize cytomegalovirus antigens. For the cohort, immune exposure information was limited to CMV serostatus. The study gave a list of 150 to 200 TCR beta chains associated with cytomegalovirus. Several of the top co-occurrence clusters appeared to be linked to parvovirus B19, influenza, CMV and Epstein-Barr virus, according to a later analysis. A further reported finding was that TCR beta sequences accurately predicted the HLA-A and HLA-B alleles for most subjects in the first cohort. In a later analysis, the rate of TCR association differed among HLA loci, with DRB1 alleles having the most associated TCRs and HLA-C alleles having the fewest. According to the authors, the approach could potentially be generalized to other disease states and immunological phenotypes. The sequencing pipeline was judged likely to have produced a cluster of highly shared sequence variants as a technical artifact. Across donors, most TCR sequences were observed very rarely, whereas some public TCRs were present in many individuals. The classifier was reported to diagnose cytomegalovirus status with high specificity and sensitivity in both the original cohort and the validation cohort. Some IMGT-functional V segments, including TRBV6-2 and TRBV6-3, could not be told apart with the 87-base-pair reads, so those segments were excluded.

Recombination joined TRBV30 with TRBJ1-6, with 8 junctional bases fitting TRBD1. The sequence derives from a young man in good health and CMV-seronegative. Sequenced sample: PBMCs. The DNA sequence reads TGTGCCTGGCAGGGAGACAGGGGTAATTCACCCCTCCACTTT. Protein translation: CAWQGDRGNSPLHF.